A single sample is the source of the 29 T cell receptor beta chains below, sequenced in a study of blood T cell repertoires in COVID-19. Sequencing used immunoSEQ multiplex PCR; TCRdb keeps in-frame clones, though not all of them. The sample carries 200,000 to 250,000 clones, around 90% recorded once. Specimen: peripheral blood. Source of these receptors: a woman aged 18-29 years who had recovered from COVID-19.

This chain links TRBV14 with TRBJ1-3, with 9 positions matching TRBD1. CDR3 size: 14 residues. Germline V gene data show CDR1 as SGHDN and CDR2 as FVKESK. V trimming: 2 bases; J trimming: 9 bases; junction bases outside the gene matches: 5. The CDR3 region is CASSQLGTGSTIYF. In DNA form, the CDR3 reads TGTGCCAGCAGCCAACTCGGGACAGGGAGCACCATATATTTT. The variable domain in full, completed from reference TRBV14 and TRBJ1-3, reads EAGVTQFPSHSVIEKGQTVTLRCDPISGHDNLYWYRRVMGKEIKFLLHFVKESKQDESGMPNNRFLAERTGGTYSTLKVQPAELEDSGVYFCASSQLGTGSTIYFGEGSWLTVV.

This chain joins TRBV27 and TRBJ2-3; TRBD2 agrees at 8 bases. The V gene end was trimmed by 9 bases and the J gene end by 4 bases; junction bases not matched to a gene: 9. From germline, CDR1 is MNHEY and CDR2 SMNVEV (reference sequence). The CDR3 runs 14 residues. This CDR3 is CASCRREEADTQYF. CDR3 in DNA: TGTGCCAGTTGTAGGCGGGAGGAGGCAGATACGCAGTATTTT.

The DNA of the CDR3 is TGTGCCAGCAGTTCCTCCGGGACAGGGTATGAAAAACTGTTTTTT. It specifies CASSSSGTGYEKLFF. This chain uses TRBV7-8 with TRBJ1-4, with 9 nucleotides matching TRBD1. Looked up from germline, CDR1 is SGHVS and CDR2 is FQNEAQ. The CDR3 covers 15 residues. With V trimmed by 6 bases and J by 6 bases, 8 bases remained unmatched.

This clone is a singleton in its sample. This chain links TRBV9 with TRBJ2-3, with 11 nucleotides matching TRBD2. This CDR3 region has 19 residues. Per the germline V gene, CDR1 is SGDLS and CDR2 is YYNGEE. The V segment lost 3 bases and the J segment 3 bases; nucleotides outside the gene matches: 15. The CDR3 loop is CASSAQTSGKAMGTDTQYF. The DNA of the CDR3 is TGTGCCAGCAGCGCACAGACTAGCGGGAAAGCGATGGGGACAGATACGCAGTATTTT.

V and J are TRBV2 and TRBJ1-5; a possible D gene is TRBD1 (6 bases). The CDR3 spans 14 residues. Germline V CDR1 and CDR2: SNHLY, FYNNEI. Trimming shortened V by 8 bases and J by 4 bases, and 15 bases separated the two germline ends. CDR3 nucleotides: TGTGCCAGCTCAGCCAGGGGCCAAAATCAGCCCCAGCATTTT. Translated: CASSARGQNQPQHF.

The CDR3 loop is CASSPVGAGGPYEQYF. The CDR3 region has the DNA TGCGCCAGCAGCCCAGTAGGAGCGGGAGGGCCCTACGAGCAGTACTTC. The chain recombines TRBV4-1 with TRBJ2-7, with 10 positions matching TRBD2. Germline-derived CDR1 and CDR2 are MGHRA and YSYEKL. The CDR3 loop spans 16 amino acids. V shed 4 bases and J 2 bases; nucleotides not matched to a gene: 8.

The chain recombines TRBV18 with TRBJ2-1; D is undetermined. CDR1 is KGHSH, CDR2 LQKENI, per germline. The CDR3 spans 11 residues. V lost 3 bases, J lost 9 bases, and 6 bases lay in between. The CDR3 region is CASSPSPEQFF. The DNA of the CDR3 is TGTGCCAGCTCACCCTCTCCTGAGCAGTTCTTC.

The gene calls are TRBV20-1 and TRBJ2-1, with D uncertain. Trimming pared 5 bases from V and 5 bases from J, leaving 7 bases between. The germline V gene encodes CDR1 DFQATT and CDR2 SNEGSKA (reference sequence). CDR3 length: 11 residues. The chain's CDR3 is CSAELNNEQFF. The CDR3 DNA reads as TGCAGTGCTGAGCTTAACAATGAGCAGTTCTTC.

CDR3 protein: CASSQDYRAGATYEQYF. The CDR3, as DNA: TGCGCCAGCAGCCAAGATTATAGGGCAGGGGCTACCTACGAGCAGTACTTC. V and J are TRBV4-3 and TRBJ2-7; the D gene is possibly TRBD1 (6 bases). V was trimmed by 0 bases and J by 2 bases, leaving 17 bases between them. Germline V gene data show CDR1 as LGHNA and CDR2 as YSLEER. The length of the CDR3 is 17 residues.

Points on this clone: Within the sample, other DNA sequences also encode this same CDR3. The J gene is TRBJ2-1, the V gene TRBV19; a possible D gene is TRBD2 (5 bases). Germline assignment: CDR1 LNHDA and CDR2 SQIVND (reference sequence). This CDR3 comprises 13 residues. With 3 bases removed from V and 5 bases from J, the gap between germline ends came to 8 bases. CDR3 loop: CASSIGLDNEQFF. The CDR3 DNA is TGTGCCAGTAGTATTGGACTTGACAATGAGCAGTTCTTC.

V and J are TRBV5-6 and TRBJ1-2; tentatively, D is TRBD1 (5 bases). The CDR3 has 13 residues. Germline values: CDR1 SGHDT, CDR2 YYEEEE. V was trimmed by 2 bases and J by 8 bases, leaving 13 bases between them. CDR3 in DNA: TGTGCCAGCAGCTTTAAGCAGGGATGGGGCTACACCTTC. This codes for CASSFKQGWGYTF.

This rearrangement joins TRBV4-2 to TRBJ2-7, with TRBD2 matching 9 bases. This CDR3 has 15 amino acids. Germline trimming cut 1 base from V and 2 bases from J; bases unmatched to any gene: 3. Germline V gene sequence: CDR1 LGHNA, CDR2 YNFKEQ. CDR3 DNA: TGTGCCAGCAGCCAAGGTAGCGGGAGTCCCTACGAGCAGTACTTC. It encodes CASSQGSGSPYEQYF.

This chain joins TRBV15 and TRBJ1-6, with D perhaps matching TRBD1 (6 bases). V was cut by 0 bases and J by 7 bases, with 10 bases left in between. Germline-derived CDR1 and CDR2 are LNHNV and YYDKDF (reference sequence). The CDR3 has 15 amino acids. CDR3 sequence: CATSRDTGHNSPLHF. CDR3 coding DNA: TGTGCCACCAGCAGAGATACAGGGCACAATTCACCCCTCCACTTT.

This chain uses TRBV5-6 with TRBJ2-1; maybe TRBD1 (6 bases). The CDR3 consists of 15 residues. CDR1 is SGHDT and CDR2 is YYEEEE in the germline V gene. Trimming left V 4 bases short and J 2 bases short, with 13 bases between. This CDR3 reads CASSHYRAPYNEQFF. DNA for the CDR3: TGTGCCAGCAGCCATTACAGGGCTCCCTACAATGAGCAGTTCTTC.

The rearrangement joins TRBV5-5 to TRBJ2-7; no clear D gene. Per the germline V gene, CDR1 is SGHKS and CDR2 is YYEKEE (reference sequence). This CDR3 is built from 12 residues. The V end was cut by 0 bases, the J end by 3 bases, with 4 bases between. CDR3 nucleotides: TGTGCCAGCAGCTTGGCCAGCTACGAGCAGTACTTC. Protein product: CASSLASYEQYF.

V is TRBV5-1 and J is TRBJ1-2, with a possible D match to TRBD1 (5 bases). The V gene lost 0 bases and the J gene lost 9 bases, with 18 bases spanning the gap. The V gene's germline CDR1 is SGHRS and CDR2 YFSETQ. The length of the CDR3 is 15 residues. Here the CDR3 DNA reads TGCGCCAGCAGCTTGGGGTTCCGGGACTATGGACGCTACACCTTC. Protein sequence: CASSLGFRDYGRYTF.

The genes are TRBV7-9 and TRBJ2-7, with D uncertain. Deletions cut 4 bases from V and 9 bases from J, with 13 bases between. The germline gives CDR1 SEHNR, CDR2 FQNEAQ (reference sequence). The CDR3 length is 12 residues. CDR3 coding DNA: TGTGCCAGCAGCTCCGGTTCCGCAGGGCAGTACTTC. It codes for CASSSGSAGQYF.

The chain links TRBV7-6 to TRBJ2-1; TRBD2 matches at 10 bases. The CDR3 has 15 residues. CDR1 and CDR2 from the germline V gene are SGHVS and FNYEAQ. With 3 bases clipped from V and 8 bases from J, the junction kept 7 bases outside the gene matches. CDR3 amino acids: CASSLVGTSVDEQFF. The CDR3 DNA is TGTGCCAGCAGCTTGGTAGGGACTAGCGTCGATGAGCAGTTCTTC.

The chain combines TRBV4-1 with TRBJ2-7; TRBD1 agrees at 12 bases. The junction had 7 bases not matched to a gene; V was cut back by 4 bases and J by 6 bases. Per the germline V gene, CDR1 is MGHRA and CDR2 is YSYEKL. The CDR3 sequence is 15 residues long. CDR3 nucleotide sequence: TGCGCCAGCAGCCCCTCGGGACAGGGGGCACGCGAGCAGTACTTC. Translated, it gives CASSPSGQGAREQYF.

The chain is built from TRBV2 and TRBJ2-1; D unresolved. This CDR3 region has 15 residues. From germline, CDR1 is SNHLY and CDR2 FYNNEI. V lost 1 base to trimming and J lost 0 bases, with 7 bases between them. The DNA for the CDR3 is TGTGCCAGCAGTGAAGACAGCAGCTCCTACAATGAGCAGTTCTTC. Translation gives CASSEDSSSYNEQFF.

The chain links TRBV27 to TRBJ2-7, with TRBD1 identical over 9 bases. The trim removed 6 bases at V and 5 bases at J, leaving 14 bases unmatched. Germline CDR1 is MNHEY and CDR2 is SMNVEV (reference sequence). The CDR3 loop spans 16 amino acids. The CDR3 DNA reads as TGTGCCAGCAGCCCACACAGGGGGCGCGGAAGCCACGAGCAGTACTTC. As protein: CASSPHRGRGSHEQYF.

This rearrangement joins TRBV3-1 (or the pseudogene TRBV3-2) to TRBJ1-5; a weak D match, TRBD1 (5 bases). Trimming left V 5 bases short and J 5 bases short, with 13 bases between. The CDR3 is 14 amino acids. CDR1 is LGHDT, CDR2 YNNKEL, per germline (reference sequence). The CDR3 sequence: CASSLHGGDQPQHF. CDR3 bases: TGTGCCAGCAGCTTACACGGGGGGGATCAGCCCCAGCATTTT.

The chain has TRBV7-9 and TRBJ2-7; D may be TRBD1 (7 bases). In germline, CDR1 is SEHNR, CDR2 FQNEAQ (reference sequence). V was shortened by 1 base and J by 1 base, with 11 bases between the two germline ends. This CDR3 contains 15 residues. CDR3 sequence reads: CASSLVAGGSYEQYF. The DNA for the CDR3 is TGTGCCAGCAGCTTAGTGGCAGGGGGGTCCTACGAGCAGTACTTC. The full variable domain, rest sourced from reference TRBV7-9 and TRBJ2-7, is DTGVSQNPRHKITKRGQNVTFRCDPISEHNRLYWYRQTLGQGPEFLTYFQNEAQLEKSRLLSDRFSAERPKGSFSTLEIQRTEQGDSAMYLCASSLVAGGSYEQYFGPGTRLTVT.

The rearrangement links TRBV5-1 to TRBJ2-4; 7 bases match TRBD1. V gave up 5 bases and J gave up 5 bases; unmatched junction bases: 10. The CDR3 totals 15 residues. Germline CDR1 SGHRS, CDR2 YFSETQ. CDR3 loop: CASRPQRGGENIQYF. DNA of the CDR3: TGCGCCAGCAGACCGCAGAGAGGGGGCGAAAACATTCAGTACTTC.

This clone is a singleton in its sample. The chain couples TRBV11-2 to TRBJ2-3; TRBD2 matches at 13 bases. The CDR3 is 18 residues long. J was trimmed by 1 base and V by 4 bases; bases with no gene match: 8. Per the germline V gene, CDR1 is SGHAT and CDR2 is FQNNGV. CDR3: CASSSTELAGGRTDTQYF. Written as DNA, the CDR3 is TGTGCCAGCAGCTCAACAGAACTAGCGGGAGGGCGCACAGATACGCAGTATTTT.

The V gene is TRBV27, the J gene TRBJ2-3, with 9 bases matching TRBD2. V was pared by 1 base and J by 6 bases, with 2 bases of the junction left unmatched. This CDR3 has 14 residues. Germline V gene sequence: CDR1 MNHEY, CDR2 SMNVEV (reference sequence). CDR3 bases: TGTGCCAGCAGTTTATACCTAGCGGGGGATACGCAGTATTTT. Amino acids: CASSLYLAGDTQYF.

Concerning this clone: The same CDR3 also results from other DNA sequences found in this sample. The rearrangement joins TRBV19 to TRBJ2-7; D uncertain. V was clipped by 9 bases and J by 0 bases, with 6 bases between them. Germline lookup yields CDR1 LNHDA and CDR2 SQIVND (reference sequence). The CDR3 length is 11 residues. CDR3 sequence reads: CASTNSYEQYF. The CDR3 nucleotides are TGTGCCAGCACAAACTCCTACGAGCAGTACTTC.

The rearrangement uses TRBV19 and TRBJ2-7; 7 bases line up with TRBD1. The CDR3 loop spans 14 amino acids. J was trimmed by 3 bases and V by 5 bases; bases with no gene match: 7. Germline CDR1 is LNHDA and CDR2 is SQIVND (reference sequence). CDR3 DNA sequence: TGTGCCAGTAGTTTTAGGACAGGAAGCTACGAGCAGTACTTC. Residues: CASSFRTGSYEQYF.

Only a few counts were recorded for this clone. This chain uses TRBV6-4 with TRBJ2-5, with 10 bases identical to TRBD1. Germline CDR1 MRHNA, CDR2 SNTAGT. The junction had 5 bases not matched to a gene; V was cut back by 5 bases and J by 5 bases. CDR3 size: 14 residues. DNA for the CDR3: TGTGCCAGCAGTCCGGGACAGGGGAGTGAGACCCAGTACTTC. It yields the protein CASSPGQGSETQYF.